The following is a TCR beta chain sequence with its context. This sample stems from a study of blood T cell repertoires in COVID-19. Looking at the study overall: Whether acute or convalescent, the COVID-19 samples came from the United States, Italy and Spain. The analysed material was cDNA or gDNA that came from T cells, B-cell-depleted T cells, or PBMCs.

Between the trimmed V and J ends, which lost 2 bases and 1 base, there was a span of 15 bases. The length of the CDR3 is 16 residues. CDR1 SGHRS and CDR2 YFSETQ come from the germline V gene. Original processing methods: Reference gene primer amplification in the assay estimated nucleated cell counts. Sequencing used immunoSEQ multiplex PCR; TCRdb keeps in-frame clones, though not all of them. The V and J calls and the clone size are those of that table, but D and trimming were determined from the DNA. The sample holds about 310,000 clones, roughly nine tenths seen once. V and J are TRBV5-1 and TRBJ2-5; D is unclear. The sequenced sample was peripheral blood. The sequence was obtained from a young woman with COVID-19, enrolled during active disease. CDR3 loop: CASSLGPRSFQETQYF. The CDR3 region has the DNA TGCGCCAGCAGCTTAGGTCCTAGGAGTTTCCAAGAGACCCAGTACTTC.